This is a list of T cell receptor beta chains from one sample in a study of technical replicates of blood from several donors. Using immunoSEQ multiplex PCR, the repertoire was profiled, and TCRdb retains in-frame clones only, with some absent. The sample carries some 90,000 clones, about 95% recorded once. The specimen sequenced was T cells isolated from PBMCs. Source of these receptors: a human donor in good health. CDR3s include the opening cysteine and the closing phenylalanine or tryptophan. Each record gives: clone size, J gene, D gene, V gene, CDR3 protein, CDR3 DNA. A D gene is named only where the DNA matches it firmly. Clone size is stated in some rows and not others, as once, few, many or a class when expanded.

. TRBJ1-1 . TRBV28 CASRETGTLEAFF TGTGCCAGCAGGGAAACAGGGACGCTTGAAGCTTTCTTT
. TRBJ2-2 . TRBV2 CASLGGQLTGELFF TGTGCCAGCCTAGGGGGACAACTCACCGGGGAGCTGTTTTTT
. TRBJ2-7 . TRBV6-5 CASSPGRELYEQYF TGTGCCAGCAGCCCGGGACGGGAGCTCTACGAGCAGTACTTC
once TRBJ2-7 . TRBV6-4 CASRSLPAIGEEQYF TGTGCCAGCAGGTCGCTCCCCGCGATAGGAGAGGAGCAGTACTTC
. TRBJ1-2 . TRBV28 CASSSGHVYGYTF TGTGCCAGCAGTTCTGGACACGTCTATGGCTACACCTTC
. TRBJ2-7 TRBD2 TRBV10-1 CARRIRDYSYEQYF TGCGCCAGGAGGATTCGGGACTACTCCTACGAGCAGTACTTC
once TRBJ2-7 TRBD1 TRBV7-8 CASKFMGTGTYEQYF TGTGCCAGCAAGTTCATGGGGACAGGGACCTACGAGCAGTACTTC
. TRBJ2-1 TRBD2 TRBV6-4 CASRRSTSGSNYNEQFF TGTGCCAGCAGGAGATCGACTAGCGGGAGCAATTACAATGAGCAGTTCTTC
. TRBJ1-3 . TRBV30 CAWSRGMVNTIYF TGTGCCTGGAGCAGGGGAATGGTGAACACCATATATTTT
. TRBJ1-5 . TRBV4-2 CASSQARNQPQHF TGTGCCAGCAGCCAAGCACGGAATCAGCCCCAGCATTTT
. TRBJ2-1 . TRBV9 CASSVGGNVYNEQFF TGTGCCAGCAGCGTAGGTGGCAATGTCTACAATGAGCAGTTCTTC
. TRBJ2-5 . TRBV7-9 CASSSNRLATNEETQYF TGTGCCAGCAGCTCGAATAGGCTAGCCACAAACGAAGAGACCCAGTACTTC
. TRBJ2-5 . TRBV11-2 CASSLGGRYQREETQYF TGTGCCAGCAGCTTAGGGGGAAGATATCAGCGGGAAGAGACCCAGTACTTC
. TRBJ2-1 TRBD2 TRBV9 CASSAPASGRNNEQFF TGTGCCAGCAGCGCCCCGGCTAGCGGGAGGAATAATGAGCAGTTCTTC
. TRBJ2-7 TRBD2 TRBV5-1 CASTVTSGSFNEQYF TGCGCCAGCACCGTTACTAGCGGGAGTTTCAACGAGCAGTACTTC
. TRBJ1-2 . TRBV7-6 CASSLSSGNYGYTF TGTGCCAGCAGCTTAAGTTCAGGGAACTATGGCTACACCTTC
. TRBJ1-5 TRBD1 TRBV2 CASSTTTGGYQPQHF TGTGCCAGCAGTACTACGACAGGGGGCTATCAGCCCCAGCATTTT
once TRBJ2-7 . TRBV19 CASSISGSYEQYF TGTGCCAGTAGTATTTCGGGGTCCTACGAGCAGTACTTC
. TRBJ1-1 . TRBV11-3 CASSLEEGEAFF TGTGCCAGCAGCTTAGAGGAGGGTGAAGCTTTCTTT
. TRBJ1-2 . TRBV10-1 CATTGAAWCYTF TGCGCCACTACAGGCGCTGCCTGGTGCTACACCTTC
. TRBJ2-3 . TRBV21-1 CASSLLAGETDTQYF TGTGCCAGCAGCCTACTAGCGGGGGAAACAGATACGCAGTATTTT
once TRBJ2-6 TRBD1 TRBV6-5 CASSDRGRGANVLTF TGTGCCAGCAGCGACAGGGGACGAGGGGCCAACGTCCTGACTTTC